The present T cell receptor (beta chain) was sequenced within a study of blood T cell repertoires in COVID-19. Generated by immunoSEQ multiplex PCR, the TCRdb table keeps only in-frame clones and is missing some. The sample gives under 200,000 clones, more than 75% of which show up once; approximately 2.7% is in the top ten. The germline V and J ends were trimmed by 6 bases and 5 bases, with 9 bases remaining between them. The CDR3 has 12 amino acids. The germline gives CDR1 ENHRY, CDR2 SYGVKD. The sample consisted of peripheral blood. The clonotype comes from a man between 40 and 49 years old with active or convalescent COVID-19. The chain combines TRBV10-3 with TRBJ2-3; the D is unclear. The CDR3 nucleotides are TGTGCCATCAGCCAGGTCGGAGATACGCAGTATTTT. Its translation is CAISQVGDTQYF.